This TCR beta chain derives from a study of T cell repertoires in cytomegalovirus infection. This clonotype has only one observation. Its matching antigen is unknown. Each CDR3 protein is one row after TCRdb ran MiXCR on the reads. The table shows around 800,000 distinct CDR3 sequences, with 32% occurring only once. Whole-study findings and limits: There were carriers of CMV plus the relevant HLA, and cumulative public TCR beta family frequency identified them. In two of eight donors, the top clonotype was HLA-C-restricted CMV-specific.

The sequences come from cultured CD8+ T cells from PBMCs, collected from culture after CMV antigen stimulation. This receptor was identified in a human donor in good health (CMV status not recorded). Some clones in this sample may be carry-over from other donors' samples.

This CDR3 reads CAIHSGDGNQPQHF. Here the CDR3 DNA reads TGTGCCATCCATAGCGGGGACGGCAATCAGCCCCAGCATTTT. J is TRBJ1-5 and V is TRBV10-3; possibly TRBD1 for D (5 bases). CDR1 is ENHRY and CDR2 is SYGVKD in the germline V gene. Trimming cost V 8 bases and J 2 bases, with 13 bases left between them. The CDR3 is 14 amino acids.